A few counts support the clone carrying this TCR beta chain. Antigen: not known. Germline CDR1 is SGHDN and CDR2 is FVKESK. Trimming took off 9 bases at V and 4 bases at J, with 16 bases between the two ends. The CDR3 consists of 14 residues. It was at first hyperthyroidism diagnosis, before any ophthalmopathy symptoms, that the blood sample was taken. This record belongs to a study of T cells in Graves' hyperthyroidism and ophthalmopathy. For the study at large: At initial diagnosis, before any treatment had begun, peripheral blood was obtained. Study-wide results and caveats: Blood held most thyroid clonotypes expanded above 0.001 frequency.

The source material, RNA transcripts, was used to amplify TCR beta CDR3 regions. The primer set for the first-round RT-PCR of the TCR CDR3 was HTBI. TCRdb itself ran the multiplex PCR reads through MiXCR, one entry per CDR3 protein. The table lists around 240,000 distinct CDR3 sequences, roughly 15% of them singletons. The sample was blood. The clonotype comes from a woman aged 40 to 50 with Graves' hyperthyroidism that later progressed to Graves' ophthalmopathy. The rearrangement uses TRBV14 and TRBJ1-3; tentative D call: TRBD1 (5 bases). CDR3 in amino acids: CARKTGTPGNTIYF. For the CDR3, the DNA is TGTGCCAGAAAAACAGGAACCCCCGGAAACACCATATATTTT.